In this sample, the clone carrying this T cell receptor beta chain turned up a few times. Libraries were prepared by immunoSEQ multiplex PCR; TCRdb keeps only in-frame clonotypes and omits some of them. This table has 100,000 or so clones, 86% appearing once. Exclusion of a patient followed from autoimmune disease history or systemic immunosuppression. The record originates from a study of OX40 agonist ivuxolimab in advanced cancers. Study as a whole: Every 2 weeks, patients got intravenous ivuxolimab at one of six dose levels (0.01-10 mg/kg). Every patient in dose escalation had hepatocellular carcinoma, melanoma, renal cell or head and neck cancer. Prior checkpoint blockade (anti-PD-1, anti-PD-L1 or anti-CTLA-4) was permitted; around 37% had it.

V dropped 5 bases and J dropped 0; count of bases not matched to a gene: 12. This CDR3 comprises 19 residues. Germline CDR1 reads MDHEN; CDR2 reads SYDVKM. The TCR originated in an adult with an advanced solid tumor such as melanoma, head and neck, liver or kidney cancer. The chain couples TRBV28 to TRBJ2-6; 8 positions match TRBD2. The sequenced sample was CD4+ or CD8+ T cells sorted from blood, obtained in a trial of the OX40 agonist ivuxolimab. CDR3 sequence (DNA): TGTGCCAGCAGTCGGCGGGGGGCCCGGGGATCCTCTGGGGCCAACGTCCTGACTTTC. Amino acid sequence: CASSRRGARGSSGANVLTF. Full variable domain (missing parts from reference TRBV28 and TRBJ2-6): DVKVTQSSRYLVKRTGEKVFLECVQDMDHENMFWYRQDPGLGLRLIYFSYDVKMKEKGDIPEGYSVSREKKERFSLILESASTNQTSMYLCASSRRGARGSSGANVLTFGAGSRLTVL.